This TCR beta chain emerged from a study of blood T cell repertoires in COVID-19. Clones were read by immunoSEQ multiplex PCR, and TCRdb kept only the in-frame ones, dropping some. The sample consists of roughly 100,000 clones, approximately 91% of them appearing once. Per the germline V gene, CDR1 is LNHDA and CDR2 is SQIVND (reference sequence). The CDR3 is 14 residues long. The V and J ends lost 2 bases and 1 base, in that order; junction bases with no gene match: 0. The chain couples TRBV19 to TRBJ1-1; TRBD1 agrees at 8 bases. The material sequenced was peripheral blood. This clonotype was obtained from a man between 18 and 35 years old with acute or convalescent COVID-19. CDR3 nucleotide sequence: TGTGCCAGTAGTATACAGGGGGCGAACACTGAAGCTTTCTTT. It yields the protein CASSIQGANTEAFF.